This T cell receptor (beta chain) was obtained from a study of blood T cell repertoires in COVID-19. Profiling relied on immunoSEQ multiplex PCR, and the TCRdb table lists in-frame clones only, not all of them. The top ten hold around 1.7% of the sample, which has a few hundred thousand clones, about 84% seen once. This CDR3 is built from 11 residues. Deletions cut 4 bases from V and 4 bases from J, with 5 bases between. The germline gives CDR1 LGHDT, CDR2 YNNKEL (reference sequence). This clonotype was sampled from a woman aged 50 to 60 with acute or convalescent COVID-19. The chain recombines TRBV3-1 (or the pseudogene TRBV3-2) with TRBJ2-7; no firm D call. Sequencing input: peripheral blood. The CDR3 coding sequence is TGTGCCAGCAGCCGTAATTACGAGCAGTACTTC. Protein sequence: CASSRNYEQYF.